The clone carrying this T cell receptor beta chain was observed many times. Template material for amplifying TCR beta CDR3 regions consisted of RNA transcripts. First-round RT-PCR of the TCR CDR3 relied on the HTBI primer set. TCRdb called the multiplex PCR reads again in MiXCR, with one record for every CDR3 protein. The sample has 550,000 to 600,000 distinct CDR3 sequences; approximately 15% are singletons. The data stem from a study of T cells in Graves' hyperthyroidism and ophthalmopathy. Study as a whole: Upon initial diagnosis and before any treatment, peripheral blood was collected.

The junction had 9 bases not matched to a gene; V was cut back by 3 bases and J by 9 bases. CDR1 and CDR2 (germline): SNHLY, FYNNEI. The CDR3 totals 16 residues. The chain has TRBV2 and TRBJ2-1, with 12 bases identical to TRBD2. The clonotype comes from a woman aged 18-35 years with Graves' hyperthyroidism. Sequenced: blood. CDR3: CASSDALAGGPGEQFF. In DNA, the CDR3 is TGTGCCAGCAGTGACGCCCTAGCGGGAGGGCCAGGTGAGCAGTTCTTC.